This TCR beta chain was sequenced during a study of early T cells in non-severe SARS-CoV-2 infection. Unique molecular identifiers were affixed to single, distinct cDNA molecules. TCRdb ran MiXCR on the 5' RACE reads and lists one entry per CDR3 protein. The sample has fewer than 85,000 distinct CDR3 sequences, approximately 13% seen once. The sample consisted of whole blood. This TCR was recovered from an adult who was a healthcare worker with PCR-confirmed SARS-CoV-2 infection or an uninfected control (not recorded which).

CDR3 amino acids: CATSRCAIRPHTDTQYF. CDR3 bases: TGTGCCACCAGTCGTTGCGCCATTCGCCCACACACAGATACGCAGTATTTT. This chain joins TRBV24-1 and TRBJ2-3; D unresolved. Germline V gene data show CDR1 as KGHDR and CDR2 as SFDVKD. Trimming stripped 6 bases from V and 2 bases from J, with 20 bases between. The CDR3 sequence is 17 residues long.